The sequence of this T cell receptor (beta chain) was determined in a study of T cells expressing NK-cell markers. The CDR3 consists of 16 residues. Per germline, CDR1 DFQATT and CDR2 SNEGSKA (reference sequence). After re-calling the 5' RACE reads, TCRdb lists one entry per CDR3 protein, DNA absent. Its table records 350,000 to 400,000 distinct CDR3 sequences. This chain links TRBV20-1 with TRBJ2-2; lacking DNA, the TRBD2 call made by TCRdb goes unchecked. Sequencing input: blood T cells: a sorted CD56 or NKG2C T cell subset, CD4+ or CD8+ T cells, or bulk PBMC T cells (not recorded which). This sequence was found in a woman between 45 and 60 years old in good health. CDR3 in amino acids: CSARPHSGAGTGELFF.